This entry lists 3 T cell receptor beta chains sequenced from one sample in a study of blood T cells in healthy people across ages. A second PCR, run for roughly 7 to 12 cycles, used a sample-barcoded 5' primer plus a J-beta primer mix. TCRdb reanalysed the 5' RACE reads using MiXCR and keeps one entry per CDR3 protein. The profile shows under 850,000 distinct CDR3 sequences, under 40% of them singletons. Sequencing was done on a sample of blood. The source of these receptors is a man aged 18 to 29 in good health.

This chain joins TRBV7-2 and TRBJ2-7, with D perhaps matching TRBD1 (5 bases). This CDR3 has 14 amino acids. Germline V gives CDR1 SGHTA, CDR2 FQGNSA. V was trimmed by 5 bases and J by 3 bases, leaving 14 bases between them. For the CDR3, the DNA is TGTGCCAGCAGCCCCCAAGGGGCTCGCTACGAGCAGTACTTC. Translation gives CASSPQGARYEQYF. Complete variable domain (other parts from reference TRBV7-2 and TRBJ2-7): GAGVSQSPSNKVTEKGKDVELRCDPISGHTALYWYRQSLGQGLEFLIYFQGNSAPDKSGLPSDRFSAERTGGSVSTLTIQRTQQEDSAVYLCASSPQGARYEQYFGPGTRLTVT.

This clonotype has a handful of counts. This sequence joins TRBV7-2 and TRBJ2-3; D possibly corresponds to TRBD2 (5 bases). Trimming shortened V by 3 bases and J by 2 bases, and 9 bases separated the two germline ends. CDR3 length equals 14 residues. Germline loops: CDR1 SGHTA, CDR2 FQGNSA. The CDR3 loop reads CASSLGDYTDTQYF. The CDR3 DNA sequence: TGTGCCAGCAGCTTGGGTGACTACACAGATACGCAGTATTTT.

The chain uses TRBV13 and TRBJ2-4; 13 nucleotides match TRBD2. The junction had 5 bases not matched to a gene; V was cut back by 5 bases and J by 13 bases. The CDR3 is 13 residues long. Germline CDR1 and CDR2: PRHDT and FYEKMQ (reference sequence). CDR3 nucleotide sequence: TGTGCCAGCAGCCCGGGGACTAGCGGGGACCAGTACTTC. Its translation: CASSPGTSGDQYF.